Detailed here is one TCR beta chain. This record comes from a study of blood T cell repertoires in COVID-19. Turning to the study itself: Sites in the United States, Italy and Spain provided acute and convalescent COVID-19 samples. Sources were T cells, B-cell-depleted T cells, or PBMCs; the material itself was cDNA or gDNA.

CDR3 size: 13 residues. After removal of 5 bases from V and 7 bases from J, the junction contained 6 bases not matched to a gene. The germline CDR1 and CDR2 sequences are SEHNR and FQNEAQ (reference sequence). Source study methods: Counts of nucleated cells, estimated from reference gene primer amplification, were obtained. The assay was immunoSEQ multiplex PCR, and TCRdb's table has in-frame clones only and misses some. V and J calls and clone size are given by that table; D and trimming were obtained from the DNA. The sample has fewer than 150,000 clones; 75% to 90% are singletons. The rearrangement joins TRBV7-9 to TRBJ1-1, with 8 bases that match TRBD1. This clonotype was sampled from a woman aged 45-60 years with acute or convalescent COVID-19. Sequenced input: peripheral blood. The CDR3, as DNA: TGTGCCAGCAGCCCGCCGGGACAGGTTGAAGCTTTCTTT. It yields the protein CASSPPGQVEAFF.